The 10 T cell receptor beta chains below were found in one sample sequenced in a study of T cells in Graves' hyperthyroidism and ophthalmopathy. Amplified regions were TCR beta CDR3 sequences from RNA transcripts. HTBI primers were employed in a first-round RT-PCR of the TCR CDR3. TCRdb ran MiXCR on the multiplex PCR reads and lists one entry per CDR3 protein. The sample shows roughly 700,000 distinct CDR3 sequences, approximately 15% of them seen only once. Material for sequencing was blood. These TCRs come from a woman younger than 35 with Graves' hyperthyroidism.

This chain's CDR3 is CASSFVANEQYF. The CDR3 region has the DNA TGTGCCAGCAGCTTTGTAGCAAACGAGCAGTACTTC. This chain connects TRBV7-9 to TRBJ2-7; D gene unclear. The CDR3 has 12 amino acids. The germline V and J ends were trimmed by 3 bases and 5 bases, with 8 bases remaining between them. Germline lookup yields CDR1 SEHNR and CDR2 FQNEAQ (reference sequence).

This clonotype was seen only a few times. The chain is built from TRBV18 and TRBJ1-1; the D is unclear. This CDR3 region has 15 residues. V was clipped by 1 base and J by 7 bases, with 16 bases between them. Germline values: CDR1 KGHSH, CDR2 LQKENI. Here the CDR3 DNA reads TGTGCCAGCTCACCACTTTGGGATGAATTCAGTGAAGCTTTCTTT. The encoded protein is CASSPLWDEFSEAFF.

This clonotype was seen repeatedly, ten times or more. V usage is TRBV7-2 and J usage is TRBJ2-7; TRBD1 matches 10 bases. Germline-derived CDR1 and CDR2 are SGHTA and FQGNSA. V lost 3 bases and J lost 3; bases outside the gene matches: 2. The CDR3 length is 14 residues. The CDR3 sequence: CASSFDRGLYEQYF. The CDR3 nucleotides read TGTGCCAGCAGCTTTGACAGGGGGCTCTACGAGCAGTACTTC.

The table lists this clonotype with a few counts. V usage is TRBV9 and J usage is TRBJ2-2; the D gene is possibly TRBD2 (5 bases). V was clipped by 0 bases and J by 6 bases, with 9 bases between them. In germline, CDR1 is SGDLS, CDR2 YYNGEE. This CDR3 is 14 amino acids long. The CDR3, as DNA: TGTGCCAGCAGCGTAGAAGGAGGCGCCGGGGAGCTGTTTTTT. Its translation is CASSVEGGAGELFF.

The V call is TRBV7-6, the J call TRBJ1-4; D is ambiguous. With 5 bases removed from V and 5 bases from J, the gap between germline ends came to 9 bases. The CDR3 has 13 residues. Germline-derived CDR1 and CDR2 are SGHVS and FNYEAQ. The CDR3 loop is CASSDGSNEKLFF. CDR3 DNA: TGTGCCAGCAGCGACGGGTCAAATGAAAAACTGTTTTTT.

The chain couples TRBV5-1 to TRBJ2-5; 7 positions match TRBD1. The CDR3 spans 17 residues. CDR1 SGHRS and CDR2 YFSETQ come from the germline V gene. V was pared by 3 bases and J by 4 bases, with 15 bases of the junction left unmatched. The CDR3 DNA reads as TGCGCCAGCAGCTACCCCCAAACAGGGGCAAGAGGAGAGACCCAGTACTTC. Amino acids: CASSYPQTGARGETQYF. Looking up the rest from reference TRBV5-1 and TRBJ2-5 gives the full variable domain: KAGVTQTPRYLIKTRGQQVTLSCSPISGHRSVSWYQQTPGQGLQFLFEYFSETQRNKGNFPGRFSGRQFSNSRSEMNVSTLELGDSALYLCASSYPQTGARGETQYFGPGTRLLVL.

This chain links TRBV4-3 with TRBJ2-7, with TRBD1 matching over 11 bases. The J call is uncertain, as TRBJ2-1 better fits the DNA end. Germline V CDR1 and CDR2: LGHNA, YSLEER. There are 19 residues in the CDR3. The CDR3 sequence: CASSQEGDTGTGGFYEQFF. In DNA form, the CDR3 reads TGCGCCAGCAGCCAAGAGGGGGATACCGGGACAGGGGGTTTCTACGAGCAGTTCTTC.

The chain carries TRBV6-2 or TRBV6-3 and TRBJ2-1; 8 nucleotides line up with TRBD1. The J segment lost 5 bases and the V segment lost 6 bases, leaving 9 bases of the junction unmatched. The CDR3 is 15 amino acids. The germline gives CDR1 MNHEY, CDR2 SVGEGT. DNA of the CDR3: TGTGCCAGCAGCCCCGGAGGGACAGGACACAATGAGCAGTTCTTC. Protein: CASSPGGTGHNEQFF.

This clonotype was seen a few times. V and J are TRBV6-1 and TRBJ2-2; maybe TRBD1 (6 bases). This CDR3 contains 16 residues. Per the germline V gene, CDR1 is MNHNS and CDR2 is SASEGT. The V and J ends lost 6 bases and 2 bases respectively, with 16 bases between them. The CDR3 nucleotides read TGTGCCAGCAGACCCGGGACATCCGATAACACCGGGGAGCTGTTTTTT. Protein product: CASRPGTSDNTGELFF.

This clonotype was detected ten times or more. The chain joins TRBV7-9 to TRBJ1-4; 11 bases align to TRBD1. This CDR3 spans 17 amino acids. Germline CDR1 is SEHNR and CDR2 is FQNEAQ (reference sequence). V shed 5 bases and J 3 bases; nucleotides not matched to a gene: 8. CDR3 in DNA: TGTGCCAGCAGCCCTTGGACAGGGGGCATGGCTAATGAAAAACTGTTTTTT. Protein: CASSPWTGGMANEKLFF.